The present T cell receptor beta chain was sequenced within a study of CD8 T cells in ankylosing spondylitis. Study-level findings and limits: It was reported that disease-linked clones were significantly enriched in matched ankylosing spondylitis synovial fluid. A CD8+ phenotype characterized the disease-linked clones, which were relatively rare in peripheral blood. Ankylosing spondylitis blood appeared to carry a characteristic TCR beta motif of roughly eight highly homologous variants.

TCRdb reanalysed the 5' RACE reads using MiXCR and keeps one entry per CDR3 protein. The profile covers around 90,000 distinct CDR3 sequences, with roughly 30% appearing a single time and roughly 59% taken by the ten largest. CDR3 length: 16 residues. Trimming at V came to 4 bases and at J to 3 bases, leaving 9 bases not matched to a gene. Germline loops: CDR1 SGHRS, CDR2 YFSETQ. This clonotype was counted many times. Its antigen remains unidentified. The rearrangement links TRBV5-1 to TRBJ2-7, with 11 bases that match TRBD2. This TCR was sampled from a male donor with ankylosing spondylitis or in good health (not recorded which). Sequenced input: blood, either unsorted or a sorted T cell fraction (not recorded which). The CDR3 is CASSRSEGLADYEQYF. The DNA for the CDR3 is TGCGCCAGCAGCAGAAGCGAGGGACTAGCGGACTACGAGCAGTACTTC.